The 25 T cell receptor beta chains in this list originate from one sample, sequenced in a study of blood T cell repertoires in COVID-19. This table comes from immunoSEQ multiplex PCR, and its TCRdb copy is limited to in-frame clones, with some not included. This sample has a few hundred thousand clones; roughly four fifths occur once, and the top ten carry approximately 5.2%. The material sequenced was peripheral blood. Receptor source: an older woman with COVID-19, enrolled during active disease.

The chain joins TRBV11-2 to TRBJ1-1; D gene ambiguous. CDR3 length equals 14 residues. CDR1 is SGHAT, CDR2 FQNNGV, per germline. Deletions cut 7 bases from V and 2 bases from J, with 14 bases between. CDR3 residues: CASTLTTVNTEAFF. CDR3 sequence (DNA): TGTGCCAGCACTCTAACAACAGTAAACACTGAAGCTTTCTTT.

The V and J genes are TRBV27 and TRBJ1-1; D is uncertain. The CDR3 loop spans 14 amino acids. The V and J ends lost 6 bases and 4 bases respectively, with 15 bases between them. Germline V gene data show CDR1 as MNHEY and CDR2 as SMNVEV (reference sequence). The CDR3 sequence is CASRIEGLVTEAFF. As DNA, the CDR3 is TGTGCCAGCAGAATTGAGGGTTTGGTCACTGAAGCTTTCTTT.

This clone appeared a single time. The rearrangement links TRBV30 to TRBJ1-1, with 7 positions matching TRBD1. Germline V gene sequence: CDR1 GTSNPN, CDR2 SVGIG (reference sequence). V dropped 8 bases and J dropped 5; count of bases not matched to a gene: 8. The CDR3 totals 12 residues. The CDR3 is CASLTGRTEAFF. CDR3 sequence (DNA): TGTGCCAGCCTGACAGGGCGGACTGAAGCTTTCTTT.

The J gene is TRBJ2-7, the V gene TRBV11-2; the D is unclear. The CDR3 has 16 residues. Trimming shortened V by 1 base and J by 3 bases, and 16 bases separated the two germline ends. The germline V gene has CDR1 SGHAT and CDR2 FQNNGV. The CDR3 nucleotides are TGTGCCAGCAGCTTAGTTCTCACTGGTGGGCTCTACGAGCAGTACTTC. Translated: CASSLVLTGGLYEQYF.

This clone was found once. This rearrangement joins TRBV19 to TRBJ1-5; no reliable D call. V shed 2 bases and J shed 0 bases, with 11 bases lying between them. The CDR3 has 16 residues. Germline CDR1 reads LNHDA; CDR2 reads SQIVND (reference sequence). CDR3 coding DNA: TGTGCCAGTAGTATATCGGGGAGTCCTAGCAATCAGCCCCAGCATTTT. Translated: CASSISGSPSNQPQHF.

This clone was found once. The V call is TRBV14, the J call TRBJ2-6; no definite D call. Germline V gives CDR1 SGHDN, CDR2 FVKESK. V was pared by 1 base and J by 6 bases, with 16 bases between. There are 17 residues in the CDR3. In DNA, the CDR3 is TGTGCCAGCAGCCAAGCCTTCCGACTCCTAATGGCCAACGTCCTGACTTTC. As protein: CASSQAFRLLMANVLTF.

This chain connects TRBV27 to TRBJ2-1, with a weak D call TRBD2 (5 bases). Trimming removed 4 bases at V and 7 bases at J, with 14 bases between. Germline CDR1 reads MNHEY; CDR2 reads SMNVEV (reference sequence). The CDR3 covers 14 residues. The CDR3 DNA is TGTGCCAGCAGTTCGGGGTTGAGTCGGAATGAGCAGTTCTTC. Protein: CASSSGLSRNEQFF.

Points on this clone: The same CDR3 arises from other DNA sequences in this sample as well. The J gene is TRBJ1-2, the V gene TRBV12-3 or TRBV12-4; a possible D gene is TRBD1 (5 bases). V was shortened by 5 bases and J by 1 base, with 8 bases between the two germline ends. There are 13 residues in the CDR3. CDR3 nucleotide sequence: TGTGCCAGCAGTCAACAGGTTAACTATGGCTACACCTTC. Its translation is CASSQQVNYGYTF.

The chain uses TRBV27 and TRBJ1-2; D not resolved. The V gene's germline CDR1 is MNHEY and CDR2 SMNVEV (reference sequence). CDR3 length equals 14 residues. The V end was cut by 4 bases, the J end by 6 bases, with 15 bases between. The chain's CDR3 is CASSSLSQFNGYTF. CDR3 nucleotide sequence: TGTGCCAGCAGTTCTCTAAGTCAATTCAATGGCTACACCTTC.

The chain links TRBV19 to TRBJ2-7; 7 nucleotides agree with TRBD1. The CDR3 runs 15 residues. Trimming cost V 5 bases and J 0 bases; bases outside gene matches: 7. Germline-derived CDR1 and CDR2 are LNHDA and SQIVND (reference sequence). Here the CDR3 DNA reads TGTGCCAGTAGTGGTATCCGGACAGGCTCCTACGAGCAGTACTTC. Translating it yields CASSGIRTGSYEQYF.

In DNA, the CDR3 is TGTGCCAGCAGCTTAGAGCGATCGTCCGGCACAGATACGCAGTATTTT. Translation gives CASSLERSSGTDTQYF. The chain employs TRBV7-2 and TRBJ2-3; D uncertain. In germline, CDR1 is SGHTA, CDR2 FQGNSA. Trimming removed 1 base from V and 1 base from J, with 12 bases in between. The CDR3 has 16 amino acids.

The V and J genes are TRBV24-1 and TRBJ1-2; 9 nucleotides line up with TRBD1. Trimming took 4 bases from V and 0 from J; bases not matched to a gene: 5. This CDR3 spans 16 amino acids. The germline V gene encodes CDR1 KGHDR and CDR2 SFDVKD. For the CDR3, the DNA is TGTGCCACCAGTGAGTCGGGACAGGGCCCTAACTATGGCTACACCTTC. This codes for CATSESGQGPNYGYTF.

The V call is TRBV18, the J call TRBJ1-1, with D possibly being TRBD1 (5 bases). The CDR3 has 16 residues. Looked up from germline, CDR1 is KGHSH and CDR2 is LQKENI. V lost 3 bases, J lost 4 bases, and 18 bases lay in between. In DNA, the CDR3 is TGTGCCAGCTCACCGCCAGGGCGGCGAATTAGCACTGAAGCTTTCTTT. Translation gives CASSPPGRRISTEAFF.

This rearrangement joins TRBV19 to TRBJ1-4, with 9 bases that match TRBD1. Germline CDR1 is LNHDA and CDR2 is SQIVND (reference sequence). The CDR3 runs 15 residues. Trimming at V came to 6 bases and at J to 8 bases, leaving 10 bases not matched to a gene. The CDR3 bases are TGTGCCAGTAGCCAACCGGGACAGGGCCGGGAAAAACTGTTTTTT. Translating gives CASSQPGQGREKLFF.

The chain links TRBV5-1 to TRBJ1-1; the match to TRBD1 covers 7 bases. The CDR3 length is 15 residues. CDR1 and CDR2 (germline): SGHRS, YFSETQ. V shed 7 bases, J shed 0 bases, and the junction held 9 bases outside the gene matches. CDR3 in DNA: TGCGCCAGCTATAGGGACAGCAATATGAACACTGAAGCTTTCTTT. As protein: CASYRDSNMNTEAFF. Supplemented by reference TRBV5-1 and TRBJ1-1, the full variable domain reads KAGVTQTPRYLIKTRGQQVTLSCSPISGHRSVSWYQQTPGQGLQFLFEYFSETQRNKGNFPGRFSGRQFSNSRSEMNVSTLELGDSALYLCASYRDSNMNTEAFFGQGTRLTVV.

The rearrangement joins TRBV24-1 to TRBJ2-5, with D maybe TRBD2 (6 bases). This CDR3 is 13 amino acids long. Germline lookup yields CDR1 KGHDR and CDR2 SFDVKD. V was clipped by 9 bases and J by 5 bases, with 15 bases between them. In DNA form, the CDR3 reads TGTGCCACCCGCCCTAGCGACCGGGAGACCCAGTACTTC. Translated, it gives CATRPSDRETQYF.

V is TRBV2 and J is TRBJ2-1, with 10 bases fitting TRBD2. Germline assignment: CDR1 SNHLY and CDR2 FYNNEI. Trimming removed 6 bases from V and 9 bases from J; junction bases left unmatched: 11. The CDR3 extends over 15 amino acids. CDR3: CASSQGPGLASEQFF. CDR3 bases: TGTGCCAGCAGCCAGGGACCGGGACTAGCGAGTGAGCAGTTCTTC.

Comment on this clone: A junction boundary mismatches the germline segment, possibly from a read error. V is TRBV10-1 and J is TRBJ2-7; D possibly corresponds to TRBD2 (5 bases). From germline, CDR1 is WNHNN and CDR2 SYGVQD (reference sequence). The CDR3 is 13 amino acids. The CDR3 is CACSRDYRYEQYF. The CDR3 DNA is TGCGCCTGCAGTCGAGACTATCGCTACGAGCAGTACTTC.

The V and J genes are TRBV19 and TRBJ1-6; 8 bases agree with TRBD1. V dropped 3 bases and J dropped 10; count of bases not matched to a gene: 5. This CDR3 contains 14 residues. In germline, CDR1 is LNHDA, CDR2 SQIVND (reference sequence). The CDR3 here is CASSISGGRSPLHF. For the CDR3, the DNA is TGTGCCAGTAGTATCTCAGGGGGCCGCTCACCCCTCCACTTT.

This clone turned up a few times. The chain couples TRBV12-3 or TRBV12-4 to TRBJ1-1, with unresolved D. Trimming removed 1 base from V and 11 bases from J, with 11 bases in between. CDR3 length: 12 amino acids. CDR3 protein: CASSLGSPEAFF. CDR3 in DNA: TGTGCCAGCAGTTTAGGGTCCCCGGAGGCTTTCTTT.

The chain has TRBV4-1 and TRBJ1-5, with TRBD1 as a possible D gene (5 bases). This CDR3 comprises 17 residues. V shed 1 base and J shed 4 bases, with 17 bases lying between them. Germline V lookup: CDR1 MGHRA, CDR2 YSYEKL. The CDR3 protein is CASSQGPRSRANQPQHF. CDR3 bases: TGCGCCAGCAGCCAAGGGCCACGTTCCAGGGCTAATCAGCCCCAGCATTTT.

The V gene is TRBV30, the J gene TRBJ1-1, with D perhaps matching TRBD1 (6 bases). V was cut by 3 bases and J by 1 base, with 9 bases left in between. This CDR3 is built from 13 residues. Germline CDR1 GTSNPN, CDR2 SVGIG (reference sequence). CDR3 sequence reads: CAWRQGENTEAFF. The CDR3 DNA is TGTGCCTGGAGACAGGGAGAGAACACTGAAGCTTTCTTT.

The chain carries TRBV19 and TRBJ2-2, with 8 nucleotides matching TRBD2. The V segment lost 1 base and the J segment 6 bases; nucleotides outside the gene matches: 4. This CDR3 has 15 amino acids. Germline loops: CDR1 LNHDA, CDR2 SQIVND (reference sequence). As DNA, the CDR3 is TGTGCCAGTAGTATAGTACGGACTAGCCCCGGGGAGCTGTTTTTT. Its protein is CASSIVRTSPGELFF.

V usage is TRBV5-1 and J usage is TRBJ2-6, with D unclear. V shed 0 bases and J shed 11 bases, with 15 bases lying between them. The CDR3 loop spans 15 amino acids. Germline V lookup: CDR1 SGHRS, CDR2 YFSETQ. CDR3 coding DNA: TGCGCCAGCAGCTTGGGCGTTTTGCCCCCCGACGTCCTGACTTTC. It translates to CASSLGVLPPDVLTF.

The J gene is TRBJ2-1, the V gene TRBV28; D uncertain. V dropped 7 bases and J dropped 0 bases, with 7 bases sitting between them. This CDR3 has 13 residues. Germline CDR1 is MDHEN and CDR2 is SYDVKM. CDR3 protein: CASTPLSYNEQFF. In nucleotides, the CDR3 is TGTGCCAGCACTCCCCTCTCCTACAATGAGCAGTTCTTC.